Listed below are T cell receptor beta chains from one sample, sequenced in a study of CD8+CD57+ T cells in acquired aplastic anemia. TCRdb itself ran the reads through MiXCR, one entry per CDR3 protein. Among over 150,000 distinct CDR3 sequences, around 48% were seen once, and the ten largest hold approximately 2.9%. Source material: sorted CD4+, CD8+, or CD8+CD57+ T cells (not recorded which) from PBMCs. These receptors all come from a human donor with aplastic anemia. CDR3s include the opening cysteine and the closing phenylalanine or tryptophan. Each record gives: clone size, J gene, V gene, D gene, CDR3 DNA, CDR3 protein. D genes are given only for firm matches. Clone size appears in some rows only: once, few, many, or a class for an expanded clone.

few | TRBJ2-7 | TRBV7-8 | . | TGTGCCAGCAGCCCCACTGCCCAGAGTAGCTCCTACGAGCAGTACTTC | CASSPTAQSSSYEQYF
. | TRBJ2-7 | TRBV20-1 | TRBD2 | TGCAGTGGGACTAGCGGGACCTCCTACGAGCAGTACTTC | CSGTSGTSYEQYF
. | TRBJ2-1 | TRBV10-3 | . | TGTGCCATCAGTGACCGGACAGTAAATGAGCAGTTCTTC | CAISDRTVNEQFF
. | TRBJ2-1 | TRBV19 | TRBD1 | TGTGCCAGTAATCTGGGACAGCCTCACAATGAGCAGTTCTTC | CASNLGQPHNEQFF
. | TRBJ1-2 | TRBV5-1 | . | TGCGCCAGCAGATATCGTGGCCGGGATGGCTACACCTTC | CASRYRGRDGYTF
. | TRBJ2-7 | TRBV7-2 | . | TGTGCCAGCAGCTCTAAGGGCCCCTACGAGCAGTACTTC | CASSSKGPYEQYF
many | TRBJ2-5 | TRBV10-3 | . | TGTGCCATCAGTGAGCCGGGTGGGGGGCTTGAGACCCAGTACTTC | CAISEPGGGLETQYF
. | TRBJ2-1 | TRBV29-1 | . | TGCAGCGCGTTATCAGGGTTGGTTGAGCAGTTCTTC | CSALSGLVEQFF
many | TRBJ1-2 | TRBV29-1 | . | TGCAGCGGAAAAAGCGGGTCGGACTATGGCTACACCTTC | CSGKSGSDYGYTF
. | TRBJ1-2 | TRBV10-3 | . | TGTGCCATCAGCCGCTCGGGGGGGTACGGCTACACCTTC | CAISRSGGYGYTF
. | TRBJ1-1 | TRBV15 | TRBD1 | TGTGCCACCAGCCCTTTCGGACAGGGGAGTAGGACTGAAGCTTTCTTT | CATSPFGQGSRTEAFF
. | TRBJ1-1 | TRBV7-3 | . | TGTGCCAGCAGACCCGGTGACTACACTGAAGCTTTCTTT | CASRPGDYTEAFF
few | TRBJ1-2 | TRBV4-1 | TRBD1 | TGCGCCAGCAGCCAAAGCGCCGGGACAGGTGGCAATGGCTACACCTTC | CASSQSAGTGGNGYTF
many | TRBJ1-3 | TRBV25-1 | . | TGTGCCAGCCGGGATGCGCTCTCTGGAAACACCATATATTTT | CASRDALSGNTIYF
few | TRBJ2-5 | TRBV3-1 | TRBD2 | TGTGCCAGCAGCCGGGGGACTAGCGGGAGTGAGACCCAGTACTTC | CASSRGTSGSETQYF
many | TRBJ1-4 | TRBV13 | . | TGTGCCAGCAGCTTAAGGACGGATAGAGAAAAACTGTTTTTT | CASSLRTDREKLFF
. | TRBJ2-3 | TRBV29-1 | . | TGCAGCGTTCCAGACTACACAGATACGCAGTATTTT | CSVPDYTDTQYF
many | TRBJ2-5 | TRBV6-1 | TRBD2 | TGTGCCAGCAGGATAGCGGGAGGGCCGCCGAAGCAAGAGACCCAGTACTTC | CASRIAGGPPKQETQYF
. | TRBJ1-1 | TRBV27 | . | TGTGCCAGCAGTTTTGGCGGACTGAACACTGAAGCTTTCTTT | CASSFGGLNTEAFF
few | TRBJ2-5 | TRBV25-1 | TRBD2 | TGTGCCAGCAGATCCCTCCGACTAGCGGGAGTTGGAGGACCCCAAGAGACCCAGTACTTC | CASRSLRLAGVGGPQETQYF
many | TRBJ1-5 | TRBV10-1 | . | TGCGCCAGCGCGGATACGGGGCCCCAGCATTTT | CASADTGPQHF
. | TRBJ1-1 | TRBV2 | TRBD1 | TGTGCCAGCAGGACGGACAGGGAGGCCACTGAAGCTTTCTTT | CASRTDREATEAFF
. | TRBJ2-6 | TRBV10-1 | . | TGCGCCAGCAGTGCAGGGGCGAGGGGGGCCAACGTCCTGACTTTC | CASSAGARGANVLTF
. | TRBJ2-7 | TRBV20-1 | TRBD2 | TGCAGTGCTAGGTGGGGCGGGGGGCGTTACGAGCAGTACTTC | CSARWGGGRYEQYF
. | TRBJ2-3 | TRBV5-1 | TRBD1 | TGCGCCAGCAGCTTGGAAGCTACAGGGGGAACAGATACGCAGTATTTT | CASSLEATGGTDTQYF
many | TRBJ2-7 | TRBV18 | TRBD1 | TGTGCCAGCTCCCCCGGACAGGGTGGGGGCGAGCAGTACTTC | CASSPGQGGGEQYF
many | TRBJ1-2 | TRBV6-1 | TRBD1 | TGTGCCAGCACTCCGACAGGGTCTCATGGCTACACCTTC | CASTPTGSHGYTF
. | TRBJ1-5 | TRBV10-1 | . | TGTGCCAGCAGTGAAAGGGGCAATCAGCCCCAGCATTTT | CASSERGNQPQHF
many | TRBJ2-2 | TRBV11-3 | . | TGTGCCAGCAGACTGGCGGTTAACACCGGGGAGCTGTTTTTT | CASRLAVNTGELFF
. | TRBJ2-7 | TRBV12-3/TRBV12-4 | TRBD2 | TGTGCCAGCAGTTTCGGGGGGGCAGGGGACGAGCAGTACTTC | CASSFGGAGDEQYF
many | TRBJ2-3 | TRBV19 | . | TGTGCCAGTAGTCCGAGACGTCGGATCACAGATACGCAGTATTTT | CASSPRRRITDTQYF
many | TRBJ1-2 | TRBV20-1 | TRBD1 | TGCAGTGCTAACCCTGACAGGGCCTCTGGCTATGGCTACACCTTC | CSANPDRASGYGYTF
many | TRBJ2-6 | TRBV5-1 | . | TGCGCCAGCAGCCTCGGGGAGTTCGGGGCCAACGTCCTGACTTTC | CASSLGEFGANVLTF
many | TRBJ1-1 | TRBV7-9 | . | TGTGCCAGCAGCTCAGAGGCCGGTTCCGAAGCTTTCTTT | CASSSEAGSEAFF
. | TRBJ1-6 | TRBV7-9 | . | TGTGCCAGCAGCTTAGGACAGGAAGAAGATTCACCCCTCCACTTT | CASSLGQEEDSPLHF
many | TRBJ1-5 | TRBV2 | . | TGTGCCAGCAGTGCGGAGTTGGCTTATAGCAATCAGCCCCAGCATTTT | CASSAELAYSNQPQHF
many | TRBJ1-1 | TRBV7-2 | . | TGTGCCAGCAGCTTATGGGAGATTAGGGTCGCGGAAGCTTTCTTT | CASSLWEIRVAEAFF
. | TRBJ1-6 | TRBV7-9 | . | TGTGCCAGCAGCGCGTTGAAGCAACCCCTCCACTTT | CASSALKQPLHF
. | TRBJ1-5 | TRBV19 | TRBD1 | TGTGCCAGTAGTACGCCGGGACAGAATTTCAATCAGCCCCAGCATTTT | CASSTPGQNFNQPQHF
many | TRBJ1-3 | TRBV20-1 | . | TGCAGTGCTGGGGGGGGCTTGACCCGAAACACCATATATTTT | CSAGGGLTRNTIYF
few | TRBJ1-1 | TRBV10-2 | . | TGCGCCAGCAGTGACGGTCTAAGTCCCTCGGAAGCTTTCTTT | CASSDGLSPSEAFF
. | TRBJ2-1 | TRBV11-1 | . | TGTGCCAGCGGACCTGACCCTGACGATGAGCAGTTCTTC | CASGPDPDDEQFF
few | TRBJ2-2 | TRBV24-1 | TRBD1 | TGTGCCACCAGTGACGGACAGGGGTACACCGGGGAGCTGTTTTTT | CATSDGQGYTGELFF
. | TRBJ1-1 | TRBV29-1 | . | TGCAGCGGGGGGTGGGGCGGTGAAGCTTTCTTT | CSGGWGGEAFF
many | TRBJ1-1 | TRBV6-1 | . | TGTGCCAGCAGTGAGAAAACGAGGCAAGCTTTCTTT | CASSEKTRQAFF
. | TRBJ1-2 | TRBV5-6 | . | TGTGCCAGCAGCTCGCAAACAGGGGGCTACACCTTC | CASSSQTGGYTF
many | TRBJ2-7 | TRBV7-9 | TRBD2 | TGTGCCAGCAGCCCCGGACTAGCGGACTACGAGCAGTACTTC | CASSPGLADYEQYF
. | TRBJ2-7 | TRBV7-3 | . | TGTGCCAGCAGCTTAAGGATCCCGGGACAAATATCCCGGGGCACCTCCTACGAGCAGTACTTC | CASSLRIPGQISRGTSYEQYF
many | TRBJ1-1 | TRBV7-2 | TRBD1 | TGTGCCAGCAGCTTATACAGGGGAGGGTCCTCCGCTGAAGCTTTCTTT | CASSLYRGGSSAEAFF
. | TRBJ1-1 | TRBV19 | . | TGTGCCAGTATCCCGGGCCTCGGAACTGAAGCTTTCTTT | CASIPGLGTEAFF
many | TRBJ2-7 | TRBV7-8 | . | TGTGCCAGCAGCTTAGACAGAGAGGAATACTTC | CASSLDREEYF
. | TRBJ1-2 | TRBV20-1 | . | TGCAGTGCTAGAGGGGGGGCGACTGGCTACACCTTC | CSARGGATGYTF